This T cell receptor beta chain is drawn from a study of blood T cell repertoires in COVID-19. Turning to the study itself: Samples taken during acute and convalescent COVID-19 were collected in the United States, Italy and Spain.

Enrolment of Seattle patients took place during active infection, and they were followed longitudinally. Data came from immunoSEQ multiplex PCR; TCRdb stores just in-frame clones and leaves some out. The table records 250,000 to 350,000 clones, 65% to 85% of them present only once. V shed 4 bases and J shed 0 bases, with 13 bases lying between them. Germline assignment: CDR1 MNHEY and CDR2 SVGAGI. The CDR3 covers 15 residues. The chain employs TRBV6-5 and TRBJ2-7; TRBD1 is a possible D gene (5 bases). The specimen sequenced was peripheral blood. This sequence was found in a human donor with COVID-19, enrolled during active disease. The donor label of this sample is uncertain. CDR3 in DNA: TGTGCCAGCAGTTGGGCAGGGCTCAACTCCTACGAGCAGTACTTC. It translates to CASSWAGLNSYEQYF.